Below, 9 T cell receptor beta chains from the same sample are listed, as sequenced in a study of blood T cell repertoires in COVID-19. Sequenced by immunoSEQ multiplex PCR; TCRdb stores in-frame clones only, minus some. The sample lists around 130,000 clones; approximately 87% were seen once. The sequencing sample was made of peripheral blood. The receptors were gathered from a woman between 50 and 59 years old with acute or convalescent COVID-19.

The gene calls are TRBV5-1 and TRBJ1-2; D remains unclear. The CDR3 covers 13 residues. V lost 4 bases, J lost 4 bases, and 11 bases lay in between. The germline gives CDR1 SGHRS, CDR2 YFSETQ. The DNA of the CDR3 is TGCGCCAGCAGCAGAGAGGGTGGCTATGGCTACACCTTC. Amino acid sequence: CASSREGGYGYTF.

This clone has just a few counts. The V call is TRBV7-8, the J call TRBJ1-2, with 7 positions matching TRBD1. CDR1 is SGHVS, CDR2 FQNEAQ, per germline. Trimming cost V 8 bases and J 1 base; bases outside gene matches: 10. This CDR3 has 15 amino acids. The CDR3 region has the DNA TGTGCCAGCCGCGTCCGGGCAGGGGGTAACTATGGCTACACCTTC. Translating it yields CASRVRAGGNYGYTF. Combining the CDR3 with reference TRBV7-8 and TRBJ1-2 gives the whole variable domain GAGVSQSPRYKVAKRGQDVALRCDPISGHVSLFWYQQALGQGPEFLTYFQNEAQLDKSGLPSDRFFAERPEGSVSTLKIQRTQQEDSAVYLCASRVRAGGNYGYTFGSGTRLTVV.

The J gene is TRBJ1-2, the V gene TRBV5-4; no reliable D call. Deletions cut 4 bases from V and 4 bases from J, with 20 bases between. This CDR3 is built from 16 residues. Germline loops: CDR1 SGHNT, CDR2 YYREEE (reference sequence). DNA of the CDR3: TGTGCCAGCAGCGCCTTCGGTAGCTCGATAGCCTATGGCTACACCTTC. It encodes CASSAFGSSIAYGYTF.

V gene TRBV19 combines with J gene TRBJ2-1, with 12 bases matching TRBD2. The CDR3 length is 16 residues. Germline CDR1 is LNHDA and CDR2 is SQIVND (reference sequence). J was trimmed by 2 bases and V by 4 bases; bases with no gene match: 3. This CDR3 reads CASSTRTSGTYNEQFF. Here the CDR3 DNA reads TGTGCCAGTAGTACCCGGACTAGCGGGACCTACAATGAGCAGTTCTTC.

This chain joins TRBV5-4 and TRBJ1-2, with 9 bases fitting TRBD1. V trimming: 4 bases; J trimming: 6 bases; junction bases outside the gene matches: 7. This CDR3 spans 14 amino acids. The V gene's germline CDR1 is SGHNT and CDR2 YYREEE (reference sequence). The CDR3 nucleotides read TGTGCCAGCAGCCGTAACAGGGGGCAGGATGGCTACACCTTC. Amino acid sequence: CASSRNRGQDGYTF.

The V call is TRBV6-2 or TRBV6-3, the J call TRBJ2-3, with 8 bases that match TRBD2. With V trimmed by 4 bases and J by 6 bases, 12 bases remained unmatched. This CDR3 has 16 amino acids. CDR1 and CDR2 from the germline V gene are MNHEY and SVGEGT. The DNA of the CDR3 is TGTGCCAGCAGTTGGTCGAGGACTAGCACAATGGATACGCAGTATTTT. It translates to CASSWSRTSTMDTQYF.

The V gene is TRBV19, the J gene TRBJ1-5; D is possibly TRBD1 (5 bases). This CDR3 comprises 16 residues. V lost 2 bases and J 0 bases, leaving 11 bases between the germline ends. Germline V gene lookup returns CDR1 LNHDA and CDR2 SQIVND (reference sequence). The CDR3 region is CASSIQGLDSNQPQHF. CDR3 DNA sequence: TGTGCCAGTAGTATACAGGGCTTAGATAGCAATCAGCCCCAGCATTTT.

The rearrangement joins TRBV2 to TRBJ2-7; 14 bases are shared with TRBD2. The junction had 3 bases not matched to a gene; V was cut back by 5 bases and J by 0 bases. CDR1 SNHLY and CDR2 FYNNEI come from the germline V gene. The CDR3 consists of 16 residues. As DNA, the CDR3 is TGTGCCAGCAGTCGGACTAGCGGGGGGATCTCCTACGAGCAGTACTTC. Residues: CASSRTSGGISYEQYF. The full variable domain, with the rest looked up from reference TRBV2 and TRBJ2-7, is EPEVTQTPSHQVTQMGQEVILRCVPISNHLYFYWYRQILGQKVEFLVSFYNNEISEKSEIFDDQFSVERPDGSNFTLKIRSTKLEDSAMYFCASSRTSGGISYEQYFGPGTRLTVT.

The chain carries TRBV6-6 and TRBJ1-1; possible D gene TRBD1, 6 bases. Trimming shortened V by 6 bases and J by 2 bases, and 13 bases separated the two germline ends. The germline V gene has CDR1 MNHNY and CDR2 SVGAGI (reference sequence). The CDR3 sequence is 14 residues long. CDR3 residues: CASRKGQLNTEAFF. In DNA, the CDR3 is TGTGCCAGCAGAAAGGGACAACTTAACACTGAAGCTTTCTTT.